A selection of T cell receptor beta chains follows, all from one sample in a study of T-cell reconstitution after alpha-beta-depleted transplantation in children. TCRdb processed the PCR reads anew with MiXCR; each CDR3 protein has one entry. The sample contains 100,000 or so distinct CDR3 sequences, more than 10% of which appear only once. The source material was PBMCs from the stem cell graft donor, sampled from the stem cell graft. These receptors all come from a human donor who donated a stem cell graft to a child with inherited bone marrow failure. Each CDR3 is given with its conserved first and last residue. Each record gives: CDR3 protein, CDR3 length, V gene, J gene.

CDR3: CASSVGLAGGLYTGELFF
length: 18
V: TRBV9
J: TRBJ2-2

CDR3: CASSLTTVPYEQYF
length: 14
V: TRBV7-9
J: TRBJ2-7

CDR3: CASSPSGGNTEAFF
length: 14
V: TRBV4-3
J: TRBJ1-1

CDR3: CASSLPLATGETEAFF
length: 16
V: TRBV5-1
J: TRBJ1-1

CDR3: CAIRVDRGNTEAFF
length: 14
V: TRBV10-3
J: TRBJ1-1

CDR3: CASRGLHGYEQYF
length: 13
V: TRBV6-2/TRBV6-3
J: TRBJ2-7

CDR3: CASKGTVSTDTQYF
length: 14
V: TRBV10-2
J: TRBJ2-3

CDR3: CASSWQGSPLHF
length: 12
V: TRBV7-9
J: TRBJ1-6

CDR3: CASSLLAGGGSYEQYF
length: 16
V: TRBV7-8
J: TRBJ2-7

CDR3: CASSLGASGVEQFF
length: 14
V: TRBV7-2
J: TRBJ2-1

CDR3: CSATEGGEKLFF
length: 12
V: TRBV20-1
J: TRBJ1-4

CDR3: CASSSALAGGGTDTQYF
length: 17
V: TRBV12-3/TRBV12-4
J: TRBJ2-3

CDR3: CASSLEGLNYGYTF
length: 14
V: TRBV5-1
J: TRBJ1-2

CDR3: CASSSSGFYEQYF
length: 13
V: TRBV18
J: TRBJ2-7

CDR3: CSARTSGRALGNEQFF
length: 16
V: TRBV20-1
J: TRBJ2-1

CDR3: CASSLGGGALGVRYNEQFF
length: 19
V: TRBV12-3/TRBV12-4
J: TRBJ2-1

CDR3: CATSREPRDNYEQYF
length: 15
V: TRBV15
J: TRBJ2-7

CDR3: CSARGASGGASDTQYF
length: 16
V: TRBV20-1
J: TRBJ2-3

CDR3: CASSEVPGNTIYF
length: 13
V: TRBV7-2
J: TRBJ1-3

CDR3: CSATGHKSSYNEQFF
length: 15
V: TRBV20-1
J: TRBJ2-1

CDR3: CSFRGDRGNYNEQFF
length: 15
V: TRBV20-1
J: TRBJ2-1

CDR3: CAISELRTDSYEQYF
length: 15
V: TRBV10-3
J: TRBJ2-7

CDR3: CASSPEIYRGTEAFF
length: 15
V: TRBV9
J: TRBJ1-1

CDR3: CASSPTDREREQYF
length: 14
V: TRBV18
J: TRBJ2-7

CDR3: CASSVGGSGREAEQFF
length: 16
V: TRBV2
J: TRBJ2-1

CDR3: CASSLTGGWSYEQYF
length: 15
V: TRBV12-3/TRBV12-4
J: TRBJ2-7

CDR3: CASSWSEGDNEQFF
length: 14
V: TRBV25-1
J: TRBJ2-1

CDR3: CASSQARTGLSTDTQYF
length: 17
V: TRBV5-1
J: TRBJ2-3

CDR3: CASSYGRAGYNEQFF
length: 15
V: TRBV7-3
J: TRBJ2-1

CDR3: CASSRLPSGGDREQYF
length: 16
V: TRBV4-2
J: TRBJ2-7

CDR3: CASRGTQGYYEQYF
length: 14
V: TRBV2
J: TRBJ2-7

CDR3: CASSQGGSSEQFF
length: 13
V: TRBV18
J: TRBJ2-1

CDR3: CSAQQLGQETQYF
length: 13
V: TRBV20-1
J: TRBJ2-5

CDR3: CAISESAGGPNVLTF
length: 15
V: TRBV10-3
J: TRBJ2-6

CDR3: CASSTHAAGVSQYF
length: 14
V: TRBV19
J: TRBJ2-7

CDR3: CSVGQGWQFF
length: 10
V: TRBV29-1
J: TRBJ2-1

CDR3: CASSLGLQNYEQYF
length: 14
V: TRBV7-2
J: TRBJ2-7

CDR3: CASTLWPGPAGDQYF
length: 15
V: TRBV2
J: TRBJ2-5

CDR3: CASSGAGRETQYF
length: 13
V: TRBV5-1
J: TRBJ2-5

CDR3: CASSGDGSYGYTF
length: 13
V: TRBV5-1
J: TRBJ1-2

CDR3: CASSRRTGGETQYF
length: 14
V: TRBV4-3
J: TRBJ2-5

CDR3: CSARRTRDWMDEQFF
length: 15
V: TRBV20-1
J: TRBJ2-1

CDR3: CSAPLAVISYEQYF
length: 14
V: TRBV20-1
J: TRBJ2-7

CDR3: CASSYYRVGYTF
length: 12
V: TRBV7-2
J: TRBJ1-2

CDR3: CASSFSRPNTGELFF
length: 15
V: TRBV27
J: TRBJ2-2

CDR3: CASSRGRTAYEQYF
length: 14
V: TRBV4-3
J: TRBJ2-7

CDR3: CASSAGEETQYF
length: 12
V: TRBV7-2
J: TRBJ2-5

CDR3: CAAHPGLAGSYNEQFF
length: 16
V: TRBV10-3
J: TRBJ2-1

CDR3: CASSASPGQGGTGELFF
length: 17
V: TRBV6-2/TRBV6-3
J: TRBJ2-2

CDR3: CASSVGTANEKLFF
length: 14
V: TRBV9
J: TRBJ1-4

CDR3: CSARQGADYGYTF
length: 13
V: TRBV29-1
J: TRBJ1-2

CDR3: CSAASRTGAKNIQYF
length: 15
V: TRBV20-1
J: TRBJ2-4

CDR3: CSAAQPPYEQYF
length: 12
V: TRBV20-1
J: TRBJ2-7

CDR3: CAISEFAGVSYNEQFF
length: 16
V: TRBV10-3
J: TRBJ2-1

CDR3: CASSPGGRDTDTQYF
length: 15
V: TRBV7-2
J: TRBJ2-3

CDR3: CSVLVPGGEDEQFF
length: 14
V: TRBV29-1
J: TRBJ2-1

CDR3: CASSQGLAGPRETQYF
length: 16
V: TRBV11-2
J: TRBJ2-5

CDR3: CASSLGHYGYTF
length: 12
V: TRBV5-1
J: TRBJ1-2

CDR3: CASRPFLSELGSGHFF
length: 16
V: TRBV27
J: TRBJ2-1

CDR3: CSASPASGPHGAQYF
length: 15
V: TRBV20-1
J: TRBJ2-5